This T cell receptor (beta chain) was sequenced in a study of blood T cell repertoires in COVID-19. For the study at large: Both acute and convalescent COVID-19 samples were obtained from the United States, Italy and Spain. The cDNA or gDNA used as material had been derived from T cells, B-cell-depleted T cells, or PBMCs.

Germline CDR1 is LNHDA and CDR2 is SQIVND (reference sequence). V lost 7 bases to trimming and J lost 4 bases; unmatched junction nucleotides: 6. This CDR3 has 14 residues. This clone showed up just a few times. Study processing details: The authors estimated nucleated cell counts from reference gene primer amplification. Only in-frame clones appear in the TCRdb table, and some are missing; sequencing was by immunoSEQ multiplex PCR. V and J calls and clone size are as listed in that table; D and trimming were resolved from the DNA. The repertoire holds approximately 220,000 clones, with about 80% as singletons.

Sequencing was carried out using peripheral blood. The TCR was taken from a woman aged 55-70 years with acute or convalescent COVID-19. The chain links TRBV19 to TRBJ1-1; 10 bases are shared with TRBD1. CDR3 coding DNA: TGTGCCAGTACAGACAGGGGGCGCTTCACTGAAGCTTTCTTT. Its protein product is CASTDRGRFTEAFF.